A selection of T cell receptor beta chains follows, all from one sample in a study of sequential checkpoint blockade in melanoma. Assay: immunoSEQ multiplex PCR; the TCRdb copy retains only in-frame clones and omits some. Counted here are roughly 20,000 clones, about 27% occurring once; the ten biggest clones make up approximately 6.7%. The source material was tumor tissue (inferred from file names), sampled from a patient given nivolumab and ipilimumab in sequence. The receptors originated from a human donor with melanoma. The CDR3 runs from the conserved cysteine through the conserved F or W. D genes are given only for firm matches. For some rows the clone size is stated as once, few or many, or as a class when expanded; others skip it.

cdr3_nt: TGTGCCAGCAGTGAGCAACCAACGGGGCCCGGAAAGACCCAGTACTTC
cdr3_aa: CASSEQPTGPGKTQYF
v_call: TRBV6-8
d_call: .
clone_size: few
j_call: TRBJ2-5

cdr3_nt: TGTGCCAGCAGCCGCGCAGGGGGCGTCTACGAGCAGTACTTC
cdr3_aa: CASSRAGGVYEQYF
v_call: TRBV28
d_call: TRBD1
clone_size: .
j_call: TRBJ2-7

cdr3_nt: TGTGCCATCAGTGCAACGTCGGGACTAGCGGGGGGTAATGAGCAGTTCTTC
cdr3_aa: CAISATSGLAGGNEQFF
v_call: TRBV6-8
d_call: TRBD2
clone_size: few
j_call: TRBJ2-1

cdr3_nt: TGCGCCAGCAGCTTGTCCGCCGACACCGGGGAGCTGTTTTTT
cdr3_aa: CASSLSADTGELFF
v_call: TRBV5-1
d_call: .
clone_size: .
j_call: TRBJ2-2

cdr3_nt: TGTGCCAGCAGCTTAGGGACAGCCTGGAATGAGCAGTTCTTC
cdr3_aa: CASSLGTAWNEQFF
v_call: TRBV11-3
d_call: .
clone_size: few
j_call: TRBJ2-1

cdr3_nt: TGTGCCAGCAGCCAAGTGTGGGGGGCAGGAACCTACGAGCAGTACTTC
cdr3_aa: CASSQVWGAGTYEQYF
v_call: TRBV14
d_call: .
clone_size: large
j_call: TRBJ2-7

cdr3_nt: TGTGCCAGCAGCAACCCCGGGACATTGGACTACAATGAGCAGTTCTTC
cdr3_aa: CASSNPGTLDYNEQFF
v_call: TRBV7-6
d_call: .
clone_size: few
j_call: TRBJ2-1

cdr3_nt: TGTGCCAGTAGTTGGGGGGGGTCATCCTACGAGCAGTACTTC
cdr3_aa: CASSWGGSSYEQYF
v_call: TRBV19
d_call: TRBD2
clone_size: .
j_call: TRBJ2-7

cdr3_nt: TGTGCCAGCAGCCAATGGACAGGGGCCGAGCAGTACTTC
cdr3_aa: CASSQWTGAEQYF
v_call: TRBV14
d_call: TRBD1
clone_size: .
j_call: TRBJ2-7

cdr3_nt: TGTGCCAGCATCGGGAGTGGGGGGGAGGCGTACACTGAAGCTTTCTTT
cdr3_aa: CASIGSGGEAYTEAFF
v_call: TRBV28
d_call: .
clone_size: .
j_call: TRBJ1-1

cdr3_nt: TGTGCCAGCTCACTTGATACTGGAAACACCATATATTTT
cdr3_aa: CASSLDTGNTIYF
v_call: TRBV18
d_call: .
clone_size: .
j_call: TRBJ1-3

cdr3_nt: TGTGCCAGCAGCGTGGGGACAGGGGAGAGAGAAAAACTGTTTTTT
cdr3_aa: CASSVGTGEREKLFF
v_call: TRBV9
d_call: TRBD1
clone_size: few
j_call: TRBJ1-4

cdr3_nt: TGTGCCAGCAGCTTAAGGACTCCTAACACCGGGGAGCTGTTTTTT
cdr3_aa: CASSLRTPNTGELFF
v_call: TRBV14
d_call: .
clone_size: .
j_call: TRBJ2-2

cdr3_nt: TGTGCCAGCGGCGTTGGAGGGGGGACTAGCACAGATACGCAGTATTTT
cdr3_aa: CASGVGGGTSTDTQYF
v_call: TRBV28
d_call: .
clone_size: .
j_call: TRBJ2-3

cdr3_nt: TGTGCCAGCAGTGACCCACCGGGGCCGTACCAAGAGACCCAGTACTTC
cdr3_aa: CASSDPPGPYQETQYF
v_call: TRBV6-8
d_call: .
clone_size: .
j_call: TRBJ2-5

cdr3_nt: TGTGCCAGCAGCCCCCGGGGGGCGGAGAACACTGAAGCTTTCTTT
cdr3_aa: CASSPRGAENTEAFF
v_call: TRBV9
d_call: .
clone_size: .
j_call: TRBJ1-1

cdr3_nt: TGTGCCACCAAACCCCGGGACAGACTTCCCTCCTACAATGAGCAGTTCTTC
cdr3_aa: CATKPRDRLPSYNEQFF
v_call: TRBV6-8
d_call: TRBD1
clone_size: .
j_call: TRBJ2-1

cdr3_nt: TGTGCCAGCAGCTTGGGCCGACCAAGCTCTGGAAACACCATATATTTT
cdr3_aa: CASSLGRPSSGNTIYF
v_call: TRBV11-3
d_call: .
clone_size: few
j_call: TRBJ1-3

cdr3_nt: TGCGCCAGCAGCCCCACAGCGGGGGGGTCGGAGACCCAGTACTTC
cdr3_aa: CASSPTAGGSETQYF
v_call: TRBV5-1
d_call: TRBD2
clone_size: .
j_call: TRBJ2-5

cdr3_nt: TGTGCCAGCAGCTTGTGGCTTGTGACAGTCTACGAGCAGTACTTC
cdr3_aa: CASSLWLVTVYEQYF
v_call: TRBV11-3
d_call: .
clone_size: .
j_call: TRBJ2-7

cdr3_nt: TGTGCCAGCAGCGTAGTCCCGTCTAGCACAGATACGCAGTATTTT
cdr3_aa: CASSVVPSSTDTQYF
v_call: TRBV9
d_call: .
clone_size: few
j_call: TRBJ2-3

cdr3_nt: TGTGCCAGCTCCCAGAAAAGGGGGACCACAGATACGCAGTATTTT
cdr3_aa: CASSQKRGTTDTQYF
v_call: TRBV18
d_call: .
clone_size: .
j_call: TRBJ2-3

cdr3_nt: TGTGCCAGCAGCCTATCCGGGACGGCCTCGGCCTCCTCTGGAAACACCATATATTTT
cdr3_aa: CASSLSGTASASSGNTIYF
v_call: TRBV14
d_call: .
clone_size: .
j_call: TRBJ1-3

cdr3_nt: TGTGCCAGCACGAAGGGAAGCGTCTCAGGAAACACCATATATTTT
cdr3_aa: CASTKGSVSGNTIYF
v_call: TRBV28
d_call: .
clone_size: few
j_call: TRBJ1-3

cdr3_nt: TGTGCCAGCAGTTACTCGTTGGAGGGACTCTACATTGGCTACACCTTC
cdr3_aa: CASSYSLEGLYIGYTF
v_call: TRBV6-8
d_call: .
clone_size: .
j_call: TRBJ1-2

cdr3_nt: TGTGCCAGCAGCTTATCGGGTATGGGGGGTTCCTACAATGAGCAGTTCTTC
cdr3_aa: CASSLSGMGGSYNEQFF
v_call: TRBV11-3
d_call: .
clone_size: .
j_call: TRBJ2-1

cdr3_nt: TGTGCCACGCACAGGAGGGAGACCCGGGAAAAACTGTTTTTT
cdr3_aa: CATHRRETREKLFF
v_call: TRBV10-3
d_call: .
clone_size: few
j_call: TRBJ1-4

cdr3_nt: TGCAGCGACCACCAGTGGGTAAATTACAATGAGCAGTTCTTC
cdr3_aa: CSDHQWVNYNEQFF
v_call: TRBV29-1
d_call: .
clone_size: once
j_call: TRBJ2-1

cdr3_nt: TGTGCCAGCGGAGGGCTGGGTCAGCCCCAGCATTTT
cdr3_aa: CASGGLGQPQHF
v_call: TRBV12-5
d_call: .
clone_size: few
j_call: TRBJ1-5

cdr3_nt: TGTGCCACCAGCAGAGTCAGTCGGGGCCAGTTCGATGAAGCTTTCTTT
cdr3_aa: CATSRVSRGQFDEAFF
v_call: TRBV15
d_call: .
clone_size: few
j_call: TRBJ1-1

cdr3_nt: TGTGCCAGCAGCCCCGTCGACGGATACACTGAAGCTTTCTTT
cdr3_aa: CASSPVDGYTEAFF
v_call: TRBV28
d_call: .
clone_size: medium-sized
j_call: TRBJ1-1

cdr3_nt: TGTGCCAGCTCACCGACTAGGAGCGAGCAGTACTTC
cdr3_aa: CASSPTRSEQYF
v_call: TRBV18
d_call: .
clone_size: .
j_call: TRBJ2-7

cdr3_nt: TGTGCCATCGCGGGACTAGCGGGGTCTAACACCGGGGAGCTGTTTTTT
cdr3_aa: CAIAGLAGSNTGELFF
v_call: TRBV6-8
d_call: TRBD2
clone_size: few
j_call: TRBJ2-2

cdr3_nt: TGTGCCAGCAGCTTAGGGACAGGGGAAGAGACCCAGTACTTC
cdr3_aa: CASSLGTGEETQYF
v_call: TRBV11-3
d_call: TRBD1
clone_size: .
j_call: TRBJ2-5

cdr3_nt: TGTGCCAGCAGCCCCGTCGGGGGGCCCCATCAGCCCCAGCATTTT
cdr3_aa: CASSPVGGPHQPQHF
v_call: TRBV7-6
d_call: .
clone_size: few
j_call: TRBJ1-5

cdr3_nt: TGTGCCAGCTCACCGGGTCTAGCCAAAAACATTCAGTACTTC
cdr3_aa: CASSPGLAKNIQYF
v_call: TRBV18
d_call: .
clone_size: .
j_call: TRBJ2-4

cdr3_nt: TGTGCCAGTAGACCCTTTGCTACGGGACAGGGGGCGAGGGAGCAGTTCTTC
cdr3_aa: CASRPFATGQGAREQFF
v_call: TRBV19
d_call: TRBD1
clone_size: once
j_call: TRBJ2-1

cdr3_nt: TGTGCCAGTAGTATCGTGCCCGACACAGATACGCAGTATTTT
cdr3_aa: CASSIVPDTDTQYF
v_call: TRBV19
d_call: .
clone_size: once
j_call: TRBJ2-3

cdr3_nt: TGTGCCACCAGAGACAGGGTGGTTAATTCACCCCTCCACTTT
cdr3_aa: CATRDRVVNSPLHF
v_call: TRBV15
d_call: TRBD1
clone_size: few
j_call: TRBJ1-6

cdr3_nt: TGTGCCAGCAGTGAATCGAGTTACTCCTACGAGCAGTACTTC
cdr3_aa: CASSESSYSYEQYF
v_call: TRBV25-1
d_call: .
clone_size: once
j_call: TRBJ2-7

cdr3_nt: TGCAGCGTTGAAGGGACAGGGGAAAACTATGGCTACACCTTC
cdr3_aa: CSVEGTGENYGYTF
v_call: TRBV29-1
d_call: TRBD1
clone_size: .
j_call: TRBJ1-2

cdr3_nt: TGTGCCAGCAGCTTGAGCTGGGCAGGGTATGGAGAGACCCAGTACTTC
cdr3_aa: CASSLSWAGYGETQYF
v_call: TRBV11-3
d_call: .
clone_size: .
j_call: TRBJ2-5

cdr3_nt: TGTGCCAGTAGTCCCGGGACAGGGGTGAACACCATATATTTT
cdr3_aa: CASSPGTGVNTIYF
v_call: TRBV19
d_call: TRBD1
clone_size: .
j_call: TRBJ1-3

cdr3_nt: TGTGCCAGCAGCTTAGATGGCGGGAGGTCTCATGAGCAGTTCTTC
cdr3_aa: CASSLDGGRSHEQFF
v_call: TRBV11-3
d_call: TRBD2
clone_size: many
j_call: TRBJ2-1

cdr3_nt: TGTGCCAGCAGCTTAGTATATGCGGGCACAGATACGCAGTATTTT
cdr3_aa: CASSLVYAGTDTQYF
v_call: TRBV11-3
d_call: .
clone_size: .
j_call: TRBJ2-3